The text below deals with one TCR beta chain. The sample belongs to a study of blood T cell repertoires in COVID-19. Here immunoSEQ multiplex PCR was the method, and the copy in TCRdb shows in-frame clones only, minus some. The table shows 70,000 to 80,000 clones, with approximately 85% occurring only once. The V gene end was trimmed by 5 bases and the J gene end by 8 bases; junction bases not matched to a gene: 8. Germline V gene lookup returns CDR1 SQVTM and CDR2 ANQGSEA. The length of the CDR3 is 13 residues. The chain joins TRBV29-1 to TRBJ1-2, with 10 bases that match TRBD1. The clonotype originates from an elderly woman with active or convalescent COVID-19. Sequenced input: peripheral blood. As DNA, the CDR3 is TGCAGCGTTTTAAGACAGGGGGCTGGCGGCTACACCTTC. Its protein is CSVLRQGAGGYTF.